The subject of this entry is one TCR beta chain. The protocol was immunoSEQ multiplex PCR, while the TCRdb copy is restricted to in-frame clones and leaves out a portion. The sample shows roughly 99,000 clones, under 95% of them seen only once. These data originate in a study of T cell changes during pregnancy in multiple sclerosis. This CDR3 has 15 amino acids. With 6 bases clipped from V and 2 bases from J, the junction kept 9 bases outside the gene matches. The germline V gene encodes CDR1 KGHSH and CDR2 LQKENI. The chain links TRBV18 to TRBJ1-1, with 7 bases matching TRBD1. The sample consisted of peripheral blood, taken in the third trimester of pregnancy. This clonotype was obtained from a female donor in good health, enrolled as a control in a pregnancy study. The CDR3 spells CASSSSGTANTEAFF. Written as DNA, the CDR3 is TGTGCCAGCTCTTCTTCCGGGACAGCAAACACTGAAGCTTTCTTT.